A single sample gave rise to the 25 T cell receptor beta chains below, sequenced in a study of graft-versus-host responses after intestinal transplantation. Antigens of these TCRs are unknown. Clones were sequenced by immunoSEQ multiplex PCR, and TCRdb holds only the in-frame ones, with some missing. This table has under 95,000 clones, about nine tenths appearing once. The material was unstimulated CD4+ T cells sorted from spleen or lymph node cells, obtained before transplant. The receptors originated from a human donor who was the organ donor for an intestinal transplant.

The CDR3 sequence is CASRLQRGFGYMAKNIQYF. The DNA for the CDR3 is TGTGCCAGCAGACTCCAGCGAGGTTTCGGGTACATGGCCAAAAACATTCAGTACTTC. The rearrangement joins TRBV27 to TRBJ2-4; D gene uncertain. Germline V gene sequence: CDR1 MNHEY, CDR2 SMNVEV (reference sequence). The CDR3 spans 19 residues. The V and J ends lost 6 bases and 1 base respectively, with 25 bases between them.

In this sample, this clone turned up a few times. The V call is TRBV27, the J call TRBJ1-6; D perhaps matches TRBD1 (5 bases). The CDR3 length is 16 residues. In germline, CDR1 is MNHEY, CDR2 SMNVEV (reference sequence). V lost 2 bases and J lost 7, with 15 bases in between. The chain's CDR3 is CASSLDGWGENSPLHF. The CDR3, as DNA: TGTGCCAGCAGTTTAGACGGTTGGGGGGAGAATTCACCCCTCCACTTT.

This sequence joins TRBV25-1 and TRBJ2-3, with D unresolved. Germline V gives CDR1 MGHDK, CDR2 SYGVNS. V lost 10 bases, J lost 2 bases, and 19 bases lay in between. This CDR3 comprises 15 residues. CDR3 in amino acids: CAIAPLSSSTDTQYF. CDR3 DNA: TGTGCCATCGCCCCTCTTAGCTCCTCCACAGATACGCAGTATTTT.

The chain combines TRBV6-1 with TRBJ1-4; 7 bases map to TRBD1. Germline loops: CDR1 MNHNS, CDR2 SASEGT. V lost 6 bases and J lost 6; bases outside the gene matches: 4. The CDR3 has 13 amino acids. As DNA, the CDR3 is TGTGCCAGCAGGGACAGGAGACATGAAAAACTGTTTTTT. Translated: CASRDRRHEKLFF.

The V gene is TRBV18, the J gene TRBJ2-7; perhaps TRBD1 as D (6 bases). Trimming took off 2 bases at V and 6 bases at J, with 14 bases between the two ends. This CDR3 has 14 amino acids. Germline CDR1 KGHSH, CDR2 LQKENI. CDR3 loop: CASSPLGLDSEQYF. CDR3 DNA sequence: TGTGCCAGCTCACCATTGGGATTGGACAGCGAGCAGTACTTC.

The V call is TRBV28, the J call TRBJ2-1; 9 nucleotides match TRBD1. This CDR3 is 16 amino acids long. Germline V gives CDR1 MDHEN, CDR2 SYDVKM. Losses at the gene ends were 6 bases for V and 4 bases for J; bases not matched to a gene: 10. CDR3 in DNA: TGTGCCAGCAGCATTGCCCGGGACAGGGAATACAATGAGCAGTTCTTC. Protein product: CASSIARDREYNEQFF.

The sample holds one count of this clone. The V gene is TRBV2, the J gene TRBJ2-1, with a tentative D call TRBD2 (5 bases). This CDR3 is 16 amino acids long. V lost 6 bases and J lost 0, with 15 bases in between. CDR1 is SNHLY, CDR2 FYNNEI, per germline. CDR3 coding DNA: TGTGCCAGCAGGGGAGTGAGCGGTCCCTCCTACAATGAGCAGTTCTTC. It is translated as CASRGVSGPSYNEQFF.

The chain combines TRBV10-1 with TRBJ1-1; 7 nucleotides match TRBD1. There are 21 residues in the CDR3. Losses at the gene ends were 2 bases for V and 0 bases for J; bases not matched to a gene: 21. Germline-derived CDR1 and CDR2 are WNHNN and SYGVQD (reference sequence). Here the CDR3 DNA reads TGCGCCAGCAGTGAGGGGGTAGAGGGACAGCCCCGCATTGGCATGAACACTGAAGCTTTCTTT. This encodes CASSEGVEGQPRIGMNTEAFF.

The rearrangement links TRBV6-1 to TRBJ1-4, with D possibly being TRBD1 (6 bases). V gave up 8 bases and J gave up 6 bases, with 13 bases separating them. This CDR3 comprises 13 residues. Germline V gene data show CDR1 as MNHNS and CDR2 as SASEGT. The CDR3 bases are TGTGCCAGCGGGTGGGGGGGCTATGAAAAACTGTTTTTT. Translating gives CASGWGGYEKLFF.

The rearrangement links TRBV9 to TRBJ1-2; weak D call: TRBD1 (6 bases). This CDR3 has 16 amino acids. Germline lookup yields CDR1 SGDLS and CDR2 YYNGEE. The germline V and J ends were trimmed by 6 bases and 0 bases, with 18 bases remaining between them. The CDR3 bases are TGTGCCAGCACCCAACATACGGGACATCCTAACTATGGCTACACCTTC. Translation: CASTQHTGHPNYGYTF.

This clone occurred a few times. This chain connects TRBV2 to TRBJ2-7, with TRBD1 identical over 7 bases. Trimming removed 3 bases from V and 3 bases from J; junction bases left unmatched: 5. The germline V gene has CDR1 SNHLY and CDR2 FYNNEI. This CDR3 region has 14 residues. The CDR3 nucleotides are TGTGCCAGCAGTGAGGGACAGCCCGTCTACGAGCAGTACTTC. This translates into CASSEGQPVYEQYF. The full variable domain, rest sourced from reference TRBV2 and TRBJ2-7, is EPEVTQTPSHQVTQMGQEVILRCVPISNHLYFYWYRQILGQKVEFLVSFYNNEISEKSEIFDDQFSVERPDGSNFTLKIRSTKLEDSAMYFCASSEGQPVYEQYFGPGTRLTVT.

A remark on this clone: Different DNA sequences within this sample yield the same CDR3. The chain couples TRBV7-3 to TRBJ1-1, with D unclear. The V and J ends lost 5 bases and 1 base respectively, with 8 bases between them. Germline CDR1 reads SGHTA; CDR2 reads FQGTGA. The CDR3 is 13 residues long. Written as DNA, the CDR3 is TGTGCCAGCAGCGAGGGCCAGAACACTGAAGCTTTCTTT. Protein: CASSEGQNTEAFF.

The gene calls are TRBV5-1 and TRBJ1-2; 11 nucleotides line up with TRBD1. V shed 4 bases and J 5 bases; nucleotides not matched to a gene: 7. The germline V gene encodes CDR1 SGHRS and CDR2 YFSETQ. This CDR3 is built from 15 residues. CDR3 amino acids: CASSGGQGELYGYTF. CDR3 DNA: TGCGCCAGCAGCGGGGGACAGGGGGAATTGTATGGCTACACCTTC.

The chain carries TRBV10-1 and TRBJ2-1, with 10 bases that match TRBD1. Germline V gives CDR1 WNHNN, CDR2 SYGVQD (reference sequence). The CDR3 is made up of 15 amino acids. J gave up 4 bases and V 4 bases, and 4 bases lay outside the gene matches. This CDR3 is CASSAQGQGYNEQFF. In nucleotides, the CDR3 is TGCGCCAGCAGTGCCCAGGGACAGGGGTACAATGAGCAGTTCTTC.

Turning to this clone: An end of the junction does not agree with germline; a read error may underlie this. This chain joins TRBV27 and TRBJ1-1; 7 nucleotides agree with TRBD1. The CDR3 is 13 residues long. Germline CDR1 MNHEY, CDR2 SMNVEV (reference sequence). Here the CDR3 DNA reads TGTGCCAGCAGTCTCTTTATAGGGGGCAAGGTAATCTTT. It is translated as CASSLFIGGKVIF.

This chain joins TRBV11-3 and TRBJ1-1; D is uncertain. The CDR3 runs 14 residues. The germline CDR1 and CDR2 sequences are SGHNT and YENEEA. V lost 4 bases and J 2 bases, leaving 11 bases between the germline ends. This chain's CDR3 is CASSSFRYNTEAFF. The CDR3 nucleotides are TGTGCCAGCAGCTCATTCAGGTATAACACTGAAGCTTTCTTT.

The rearrangement links TRBV9 to TRBJ1-1; weak D call: TRBD1 (5 bases). CDR3 length: 16 residues. Germline CDR1 SGDLS, CDR2 YYNGEE. Trimming stripped 4 bases from V and 5 bases from J, with 21 bases between. Written as DNA, the CDR3 is TGTGCCAGCAGCCCCAAGTTTTGGGGGAGGCGGACTGAAGCTTTCTTT. This translates into CASSPKFWGRRTEAFF.

V gene TRBV2 combines with J gene TRBJ2-1; 8 bases map to TRBD2. CDR3 length equals 15 residues. Germline CDR1 SNHLY, CDR2 FYNNEI. Trimming at V came to 3 bases and at J to 6 bases, leaving 7 bases not matched to a gene. The CDR3 reads CASSDKGLVSNEQFF. The CDR3, as DNA: TGTGCCAGCAGTGATAAGGGACTAGTTTCCAATGAGCAGTTCTTC. Variable domain in full (rest from reference TRBV2 and TRBJ2-1): EPEVTQTPSHQVTQMGQEVILRCVPISNHLYFYWYRQILGQKVEFLVSFYNNEISEKSEIFDDQFSVERPDGSNFTLKIRSTKLEDSAMYFCASSDKGLVSNEQFFGPGTRLTVL.

This chain joins TRBV28 and TRBJ1-1; a possible D gene is TRBD1 (6 bases). Germline CDR1 is MDHEN and CDR2 is SYDVKM. Trimming left V 8 bases short and J 5 bases short, with 15 bases between. The CDR3 has 13 amino acids. The CDR3 DNA sequence: TGTGCCAGCCTTTCGGGGGGGCGGACTGAAGCTTTCTTT. Encoded protein: CASLSGGRTEAFF.

The rearrangement links TRBV5-1 to TRBJ2-5; TRBD2 aligns across 8 bases. The V gene end was trimmed by 2 bases and the J gene end by 11 bases; junction bases not matched to a gene: 8. Germline V CDR1 and CDR2: SGHRS, YFSETQ. CDR3 length equals 13 residues. The CDR3 protein is CASSLYRGLGQYF. Here the CDR3 DNA reads TGCGCCAGCAGCTTATACCGGGGACTAGGACAGTACTTC.

The rearrangement joins TRBV12-5 to TRBJ2-1; 7 positions match TRBD2. Germline-derived CDR1 and CDR2 are LGHNT and FRNRAP. Losses at the gene ends were 3 bases for V and 8 bases for J; bases not matched to a gene: 7. The CDR3 spans 14 residues. CDR3 DNA sequence: TGTGCTAGTGGTTTCAGTGTCCGGGGGGATGAGCAGTTCTTC. It is translated as CASGFSVRGDEQFF.

The V gene is TRBV7-9, the J gene TRBJ1-1; D is perhaps TRBD1 (5 bases). The CDR3 spans 13 residues. V shed 2 bases and J shed 1 base, with 5 bases lying between them. The germline gives CDR1 SEHNR, CDR2 FQNEAQ (reference sequence). CDR3 protein: CASSLTGNTEAFF. As DNA, the CDR3 is TGTGCCAGCAGCTTAACAGGGAACACTGAAGCTTTCTTT.

This clone was seen just once. The chain uses TRBV7-3 and TRBJ2-2; 8 nucleotides agree with TRBD2. J gave up 7 bases and V 2 bases, and 9 bases lay outside the gene matches. Per the germline V gene, CDR1 is SGHTA and CDR2 is FQGTGA. There are 16 residues in the CDR3. The CDR3: CASSLFRAGEIGELFF. CDR3 coding DNA: TGTGCCAGCAGCTTATTCCGAGCGGGGGAAATCGGGGAGCTGTTTTTT.

The rearrangement joins TRBV7-3 to TRBJ2-7; 9 nucleotides align to TRBD2. Germline values: CDR1 SGHTA, CDR2 FQGTGA. The CDR3 covers 16 residues. The J segment lost 6 bases and the V segment lost 2 bases, leaving 11 bases of the junction unmatched. The CDR3 bases are TGTGCCAGCAGCTTAGCGGCGGGAGGGGGTTGGCGCGAGCAGTACTTC. It encodes CASSLAAGGGWREQYF.

The chain has TRBV18 and TRBJ2-7, with a weak D call TRBD2 (7 bases). The CDR3 extends over 16 amino acids. The germline V gene has CDR1 KGHSH and CDR2 LQKENI. The V gene lost 6 bases and the J gene lost 1 base, with 19 bases spanning the gap. CDR3 amino acids: CASSPQGLADSYEQYF. DNA of the CDR3: TGTGCCAGCTCGCCCCAGGGGCTAGCGGATTCCTACGAGCAGTACTTC.